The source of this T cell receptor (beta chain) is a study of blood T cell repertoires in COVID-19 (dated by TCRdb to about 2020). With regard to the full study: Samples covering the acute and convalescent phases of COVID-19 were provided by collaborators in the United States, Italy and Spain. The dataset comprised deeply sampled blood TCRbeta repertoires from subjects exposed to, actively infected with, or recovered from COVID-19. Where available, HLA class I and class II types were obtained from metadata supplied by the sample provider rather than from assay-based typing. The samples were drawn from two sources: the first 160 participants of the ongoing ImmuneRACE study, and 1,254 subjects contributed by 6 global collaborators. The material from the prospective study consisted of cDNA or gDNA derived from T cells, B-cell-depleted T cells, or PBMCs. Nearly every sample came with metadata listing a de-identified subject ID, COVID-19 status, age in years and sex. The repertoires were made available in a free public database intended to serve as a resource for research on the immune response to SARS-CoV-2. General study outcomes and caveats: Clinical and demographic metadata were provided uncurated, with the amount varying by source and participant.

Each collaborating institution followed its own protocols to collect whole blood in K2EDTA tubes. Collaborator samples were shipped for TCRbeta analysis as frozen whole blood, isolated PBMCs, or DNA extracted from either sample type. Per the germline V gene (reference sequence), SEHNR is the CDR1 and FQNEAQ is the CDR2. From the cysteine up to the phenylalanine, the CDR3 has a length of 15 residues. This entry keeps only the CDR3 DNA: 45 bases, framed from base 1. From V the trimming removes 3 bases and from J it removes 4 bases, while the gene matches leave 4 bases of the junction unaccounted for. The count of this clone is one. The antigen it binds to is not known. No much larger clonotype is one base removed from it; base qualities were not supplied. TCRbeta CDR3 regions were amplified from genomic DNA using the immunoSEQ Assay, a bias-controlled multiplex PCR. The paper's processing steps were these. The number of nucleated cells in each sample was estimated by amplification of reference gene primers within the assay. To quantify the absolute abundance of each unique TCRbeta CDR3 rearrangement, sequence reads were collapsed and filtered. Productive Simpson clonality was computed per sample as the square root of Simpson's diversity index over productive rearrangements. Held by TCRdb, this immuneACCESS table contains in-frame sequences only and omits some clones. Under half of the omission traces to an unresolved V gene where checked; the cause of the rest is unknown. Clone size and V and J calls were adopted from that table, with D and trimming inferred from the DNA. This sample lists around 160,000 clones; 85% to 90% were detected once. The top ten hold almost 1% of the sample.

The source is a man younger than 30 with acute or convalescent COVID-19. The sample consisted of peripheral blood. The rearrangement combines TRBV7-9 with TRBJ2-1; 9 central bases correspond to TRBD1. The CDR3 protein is CASSLTQGAYNEQFF. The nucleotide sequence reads TGTGCCAGCAGCTTGACACAGGGGGCGTACAATGAGCAGTTCTTC.